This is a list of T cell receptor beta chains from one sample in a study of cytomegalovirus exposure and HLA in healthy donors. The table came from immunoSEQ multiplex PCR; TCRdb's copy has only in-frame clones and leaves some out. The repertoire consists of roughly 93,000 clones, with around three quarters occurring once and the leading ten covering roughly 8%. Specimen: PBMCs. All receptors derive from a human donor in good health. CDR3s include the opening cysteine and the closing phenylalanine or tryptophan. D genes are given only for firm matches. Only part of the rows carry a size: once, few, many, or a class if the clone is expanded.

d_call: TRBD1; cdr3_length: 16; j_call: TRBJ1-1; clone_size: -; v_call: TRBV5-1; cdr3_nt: TGCGCCAGCAGCTTTGGACAGGGTGCCTTTAACACTGAAGCTTTCTTT; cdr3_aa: CASSFGQGAFNTEAFF
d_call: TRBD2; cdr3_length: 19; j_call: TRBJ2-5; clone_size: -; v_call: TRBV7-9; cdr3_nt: TGTGCCAGCAGCAGCGGGACTAGCGGGAGAAGGTTGGGAGAAGAGACCCAGTACTTC; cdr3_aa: CASSSGTSGRRLGEETQYF
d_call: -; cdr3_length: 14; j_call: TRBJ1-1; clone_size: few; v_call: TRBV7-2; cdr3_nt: TGTGCCAGCAGCTTAGTCAACTTGAACACTGAAGCTTTCTTT; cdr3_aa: CASSLVNLNTEAFF
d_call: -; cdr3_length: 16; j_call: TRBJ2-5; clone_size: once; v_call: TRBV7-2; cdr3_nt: TGTGCCAGCAGCAAACAGCGAACGACTACGCAAGAGACCCAGTACTTC; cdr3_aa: CASSKQRTTTQETQYF
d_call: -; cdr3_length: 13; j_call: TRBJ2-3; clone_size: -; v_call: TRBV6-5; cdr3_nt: TGTGCCAGCAGTTACCCCGGGACTTATACGCAGTATTTT; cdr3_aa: CASSYPGTYTQYF
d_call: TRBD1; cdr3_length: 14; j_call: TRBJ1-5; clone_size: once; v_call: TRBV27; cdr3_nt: TGTGCCAGCAGAGGACAGGGAAGGAATCAGCCCCAGCATTTT; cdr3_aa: CASRGQGRNQPQHF
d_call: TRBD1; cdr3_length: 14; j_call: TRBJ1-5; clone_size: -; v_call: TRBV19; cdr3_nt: TGTGCCAGTAACTTCCGGGACAGGAAAGTACCCCAGCATTTT; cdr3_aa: CASNFRDRKVPQHF
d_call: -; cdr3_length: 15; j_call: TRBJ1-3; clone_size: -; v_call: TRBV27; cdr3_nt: TGTGCCAGCAGTTTACTCGGCAGGAAAGCAAACACCATATATTTT; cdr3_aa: CASSLLGRKANTIYF
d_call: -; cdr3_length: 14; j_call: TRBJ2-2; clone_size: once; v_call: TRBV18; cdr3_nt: TGTGCCACCACCGCCGGGGTCAACACCGGGGAGCTGTTTTTT; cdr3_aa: CATTAGVNTGELFF
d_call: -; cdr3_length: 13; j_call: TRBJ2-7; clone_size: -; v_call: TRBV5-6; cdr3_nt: TGTGCCAGCAGCTTGTGGGCCTCTGACGAGCAGTACTTC; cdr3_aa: CASSLWASDEQYF